This T cell receptor (beta chain) was profiled in a study of shared clonotypes between healthy human individuals. For the study at large: Aged 18 to 49, the donors were a couple of women and three men.

CD45RO-negative, CCR7-selected cells formed the naive CD8 fraction, which excluded terminally differentiated effector memory CD45RA+ cells. Measured with immunoSEQ multiplex PCR; TCRdb has only the in-frame clones, and not every one. The data contain around 1.9 million clones, roughly 93% of them singletons. Details on this clone: Its antigen is still unknown.

General study points: Clonotype sharing across a handful of donors was observed for around 5% of naive CD4 clonotypes. The study drew on few donors, limiting represented genetic and exposure-history diversity. Among donors, clonotype sharing was expected to be affected by sequencing depth.

V shed 0 bases and J 3 bases; nucleotides not matched to a gene: 4. Germline V gene lookup returns CDR1 SGDLS and CDR2 YYNGEE. The CDR3 loop spans 15 amino acids. This TCR derives from a man younger than 30 in good health. Some clones in this sample may be carry-over from other donors' samples. The rearrangement joins TRBV9 to TRBJ2-7, with 9 bases identical to TRBD1. Input material: naive CD8+ T cells from PBMCs. The CDR3 is CASSVATGGGYEQYF. The CDR3 nucleotides read TGTGCCAGCAGCGTAGCTACAGGGGGCGGCTACGAGCAGTACTTC.